A single sample gave rise to the 18 T cell receptor beta chains below, sequenced in a study of T cell changes during pregnancy in multiple sclerosis. Clones were sequenced by immunoSEQ multiplex PCR, and TCRdb holds only the in-frame ones, with some missing. There are about 100,000 clones in the sample; around 93% occur only once, and about 0.9% lies in the top ten. Sequenced here: peripheral blood, sampled before pregnancy. The receptors shown here come from a female donor with multiple sclerosis, enrolled in a pregnancy study.

This chain uses TRBV2 with TRBJ2-7; D call uncertain. CDR3 length: 12 amino acids. Germline values: CDR1 SNHLY, CDR2 FYNNEI. Trimming stripped 5 bases from V and 2 bases from J, with 7 bases between. DNA for the CDR3: TGTGCCAGCAGTTCCGGTCCCTACGAGCAGTACTTC. The encoded protein is CASSSGPYEQYF.

This chain links TRBV12-5 with TRBJ2-5, with a possible D match to TRBD2 (5 bases). The CDR3 spans 14 residues. V gave up 5 bases and J gave up 6 bases, with 16 bases separating them. Germline lookup yields CDR1 LGHNT and CDR2 FRNRAP. The CDR3 spells CASGPWGVAQTQYF. In nucleotides, the CDR3 is TGTGCTAGTGGTCCCTGGGGAGTCGCGCAGACCCAGTACTTC.

The gene calls are TRBV27 and TRBJ1-2; 7 nucleotides align to TRBD1. CDR1 is MNHEY and CDR2 is SMNVEV in the germline V gene (reference sequence). There are 15 residues in the CDR3. J lost 4 bases, V lost 2 bases, and 7 bases had no gene match. CDR3 coding DNA: TGTGCCAGCAGTTTAAGGGCAGGGGGAGCCTATGGCTACACCTTC. As protein: CASSLRAGGAYGYTF.

In its sample, this clone was seen once. This chain links TRBV19 with TRBJ1-5; the match to TRBD1 covers 11 bases. The CDR3 sequence is 12 residues long. Germline V lookup: CDR1 LNHDA, CDR2 SQIVND (reference sequence). The J segment lost 16 bases and the V segment lost 6 bases, leaving 8 bases of the junction unmatched. The DNA for the CDR3 is TGTGCCAGTAGCCAGGGACAGGGGGAAGATCATTTT. Residues: CASSQGQGEDHF.

DNA of the CDR3: TGTGCCAGCGTCGGACAGTCCTATGGCTACACCTTC. Translating it yields CASVGQSYGYTF. The chain joins TRBV28 to TRBJ1-2, with D tentatively TRBD1 (6 bases). The CDR3 totals 12 residues. Germline values: CDR1 MDHEN, CDR2 SYDVKM. The V end lost 8 bases, the J end lost 4 bases, and 11 bases lay between the germline ends.

This clone was seen a single time. This chain links TRBV9 with TRBJ2-5, with 12 bases that match TRBD2. The V gene end was trimmed by 0 bases and the J gene end by 5 bases; junction bases not matched to a gene: 5. Germline assignment: CDR1 SGDLS and CDR2 YYNGEE. CDR3 length: 16 residues. The CDR3 nucleotides read TGTGCCAGCAGCGTAGGAGGACTAGCGGGATATGAGACCCAGTACTTC. This codes for CASSVGGLAGYETQYF.

This clone was found once. This sample includes further DNA sequences coding for the same CDR3. The V call is TRBV27, the J call TRBJ2-7; D is perhaps TRBD1 (6 bases). With 3 bases removed from V and 3 bases from J, the gap between germline ends came to 9 bases. The CDR3 runs 13 residues. CDR1 and CDR2 from the germline V gene are MNHEY and SMNVEV (reference sequence). The CDR3 DNA reads TGTGCCAGCAGTTTCAGGGGAAGCTACGAGCAGTACTTC. It translates to CASSFRGSYEQYF.

The rearrangement links TRBV19 to TRBJ2-7; 8 bases map to TRBD1. The CDR3 consists of 14 residues. Germline V CDR1 and CDR2: LNHDA, SQIVND (reference sequence). J was trimmed by 5 bases and V by 7 bases; bases with no gene match: 10. CDR3 nucleotides: TGTGCCAGTACGGTATCAGGGGGCGGCCACGAGCAGTACTTC. Translating gives CASTVSGGGHEQYF.

The rearrangement links TRBV5-1 to TRBJ2-3, with 15 bases lining up with TRBD2. This CDR3 comprises 18 residues. Germline CDR1 and CDR2: SGHRS and YFSETQ. Trimming at V came to 3 bases and at J to 5 bases, leaving 10 bases not matched to a gene. The CDR3 loop reads CASSSGLAGGTREDTQYF. As DNA, the CDR3 is TGCGCCAGCAGCTCGGGACTAGCGGGGGGTACTAGGGAAGATACGCAGTATTTT.

The J gene is TRBJ1-2, the V gene TRBV5-6, with 7 bases that match TRBD1. This CDR3 comprises 15 residues. Unmatched junction bases numbered 9, after V lost 3 bases and J lost 4 bases. Germline CDR1 reads SGHDT; CDR2 reads YYEEEE. The DNA for the CDR3 is TGTGCCAGCAGCTCCTTAGGGACAGCCGTCTATGGCTACACCTTC. Translating it yields CASSSLGTAVYGYTF.

The rearrangement links TRBV6-1 to TRBJ1-5, with TRBD1 as a possible D gene (6 bases). Germline values: CDR1 MNHNS, CDR2 SASEGT. The CDR3 has 14 residues. Trimming shortened V by 5 bases and J by 7 bases, and 15 bases separated the two germline ends. The DNA of the CDR3 is TGTGCCAGCAGTAAACAGGGCCTCGGGCAGCCCCAGCATTTT. Residues: CASSKQGLGQPQHF.

This chain uses TRBV5-5 with TRBJ2-7; 8 bases map to TRBD2. The germline V gene has CDR1 SGHKS and CDR2 YYEKEE (reference sequence). The CDR3 runs 14 residues. V was pared by 4 bases and J by 2 bases, with 5 bases of the junction left unmatched. CDR3 sequence: CASSPGREAYEQYF. CDR3 DNA: TGTGCCAGCAGCCCAGGGCGGGAGGCCTACGAGCAGTACTTC.

The chain uses TRBV5-4 and TRBJ2-7; tentatively, D is TRBD2 (5 bases). Looked up from germline, CDR1 is SGHNT and CDR2 is YYREEE (reference sequence). With 4 bases removed from V and 5 bases from J, the gap between germline ends came to 16 bases. This CDR3 comprises 14 residues. DNA of the CDR3: TGTGCCAGCAGCCAAGGACTCTCTCTACACGAGCAGTACTTC. Amino acids: CASSQGLSLHEQYF.

This clone has only one observation. This sequence joins TRBV27 and TRBJ2-7; possibly TRBD1 for D (6 bases). The CDR3 sequence is 13 residues long. The germline gives CDR1 MNHEY, CDR2 SMNVEV (reference sequence). Trimming stripped 5 bases from V and 0 bases from J, with 8 bases between. The chain's CDR3 is CASSGDNSYEQYF. The CDR3 region has the DNA TGTGCCAGCAGTGGGGACAACTCCTACGAGCAGTACTTC.

The CDR3 sequence is CASSEGQGGKQPQHF. The DNA for the CDR3 is TGTGCCAGCAGTGAAGGACAGGGAGGTAAGCAGCCCCAGCATTTT. The chain is built from TRBV6-1 and TRBJ1-5, with TRBD1 matching 7 bases. CDR3 length: 15 amino acids. Looked up from germline, CDR1 is MNHNS and CDR2 is SASEGT. Trimming removed 1 base from V and 7 bases from J; junction bases left unmatched: 7.

The count of this clone is one. The rearrangement uses TRBV5-1 and TRBJ1-3; 7 bases are shared with TRBD1. The germline V gene encodes CDR1 SGHRS and CDR2 YFSETQ. This CDR3 is built from 15 residues. V dropped 3 bases and J dropped 3; count of bases not matched to a gene: 6. The CDR3 DNA reads TGCGCCAGCAGCTCCCTCCCAGGGGGTGGAAACACCATATATTTT. It specifies CASSSLPGGGNTIYF.

CDR3: CASSRGTGEYGYTF. In nucleotides, the CDR3 is TGTGCCAGCAGCAGAGGGACAGGGGAGTATGGCTACACCTTC. The genes are TRBV7-9 and TRBJ1-2, with 10 positions matching TRBD1. Unmatched junction bases numbered 5, after V lost 5 bases and J lost 5 bases. The germline CDR1 and CDR2 sequences are SEHNR and FQNEAQ (reference sequence). This CDR3 region has 14 residues.

The V gene is TRBV6-6, the J gene TRBJ2-1; 7 bases are a match to TRBD1. V lost 0 bases to trimming and J lost 5 bases; unmatched junction nucleotides: 4. Germline V CDR1 and CDR2: MNHNY, SVGAGI (reference sequence). The CDR3 is made up of 15 amino acids. The CDR3 region is CASSYSRTGNNEQFF. In nucleotides, the CDR3 is TGTGCCAGCAGTTACTCAAGGACAGGCAACAATGAGCAGTTCTTC.